This is a list of T cell receptor beta chains from one sample in a study of blood T cell repertoires in COVID-19. Some clones are missing from TCRdb's copy, which holds only in-frame ones; the method was immunoSEQ multiplex PCR. In the table there are tens of thousands of clones, approximately 80% of which are singletons. Material for sequencing was peripheral blood. The receptors derive from a woman aged 80 or over with acute or convalescent COVID-19. CDR3s include the opening cysteine and the closing phenylalanine or tryptophan. D genes are given only for firm matches. Rows give clone size only sometimes, using once, few, many, or a class for an expanded clone.

D gene	V gene	clone size	J gene	CDR3 length	CDR3 DNA	CDR3 protein
NA	TRBV7-6	NA	TRBJ1-6	15	TGTGCCAGCAGCTTAGTGGCAGGGAATAATTCACCCCTCCACTTT	CASSLVAGNNSPLHF
NA	TRBV7-2	NA	TRBJ1-1	14	TGTGCCAGCAACCCACGACAGGACGGCACTGAAGCTTTCTTT	CASNPRQDGTEAFF
TRBD2	TRBV4-2	once	TRBJ2-5	16	TGTGCCAGCAGCCAAGACTTAGCGGGGGGCGGAGAGACCCAGTACTTC	CASSQDLAGGGETQYF
NA	TRBV6-5	NA	TRBJ2-3	14	TGTGCCACTGAGCGCGCATCGGGCACAGATACGCAGTATTTT	CATERASGTDTQYF
TRBD2	TRBV5-1	NA	TRBJ2-7	16	TGCGCCAGCAGCTTGGCCAAGACTAGCGGGTCGGACGAGCAGTACTTC	CASSLAKTSGSDEQYF
TRBD2	TRBV9	once	TRBJ2-5	15	TGTGCCAGCAGCGTAAACGCGGGAGGCCCTGTTTTCCAGTACTTC	CASSVNAGGPVFQYF
NA	TRBV11-2	once	TRBJ1-1	17	TGTGCCAGCAGCCTCAAGCGGGACTCCGGACCTCTCACTGAAGCTTTCTTT	CASSLKRDSGPLTEAFF
NA	TRBV14	NA	TRBJ1-2	15	TGTGCCAGCAGCCAAGATCTTCTGAGCAGAGGAGGCTACACCTTC	CASSQDLLSRGGYTF
NA	TRBV29-1	NA	TRBJ2-1	13	TGCAGCGTTGATCACCGGGAGAACAATGAGCAGTTCTTC	CSVDHRENNEQFF
NA	TRBV18	NA	TRBJ1-5	16	TGTGCCAGCTCACTGACAGGAGTCTCTAGCAATCAGCCCCAGCATTTT	CASSLTGVSSNQPQHF
NA	TRBV11-2	NA	TRBJ1-4	15	TGTGCCAGCAGCTACCAGAGAGGAACTAATGAAAAACTGTTTTTT	CASSYQRGTNEKLFF
NA	TRBV20-1	NA	TRBJ2-5	11	TGCAGTTCCCCCAGGCAAGAGACCCAGTACTTC	CSSPRQETQYF
TRBD1	TRBV5-1	NA	TRBJ1-1	14	TGCGCCAGCAGCTGGAACAGGGGAGGTACTGAAGCTTTCTTT	CASSWNRGGTEAFF
TRBD2	TRBV4-1	NA	TRBJ2-3	16	TGCGCCAGCAGCCACGGGACTAGCGGGAGAGGAGATACGCAGTATTTT	CASSHGTSGRGDTQYF
NA	TRBV25-1	NA	TRBJ1-6	16	TGTGCCAGCAGAGGCAAGGGGGGGTCCTATAATTCACCCCTCCACTTT	CASRGKGGSYNSPLHF
NA	TRBV7-6	NA	TRBJ2-3	13	TGTGCCAGCAGCTTAGAACGGGAATACACGCAGTATTTT	CASSLEREYTQYF
NA	TRBV2	NA	TRBJ2-7	14	TGTGCCAGCGGCCGAGGGTCCCCCTACTACGAGCAGTACTTC	CASGRGSPYYEQYF
TRBD1	TRBV7-3	NA	TRBJ2-1	14	TGTGCCAGCAGCTCCTGGGACAGCGAAAATGAGCAGTTCTTC	CASSSWDSENEQFF
TRBD1	TRBV11-2	NA	TRBJ1-2	15	TGTGCCAGCAGCTACGGACAGGTTACTAACTATGGCTACACCTTC	CASSYGQVTNYGYTF
NA	TRBV10-3	NA	TRBJ2-3	16	TGTGCCATCAGTGAGTCCTTCCTCGGAGTAACAGATACGCAGTATTTT	CAISESFLGVTDTQYF
TRBD1	TRBV5-6	few	TRBJ2-7	17	TGTGCCAGCAGCTTGGGGGGGCCGGGACAGGGCTCCTACGAGCAGTACTTC	CASSLGGPGQGSYEQYF
TRBD2	TRBV19	NA	TRBJ2-7	15	TGTGCCAGTAGTAGGTTAGCGGGAGAAGACTACGAGCAGTACTTC	CASSRLAGEDYEQYF
NA	TRBV5-5	NA	TRBJ2-7	11	TGTGCCAGCAGCTATACCTACGAGCAGTACTTC	CASSYTYEQYF
NA	TRBV5-1	NA	TRBJ1-1	14	TGCGCCAGCAGCCTAAATGGACTTATCACTGAAGCTTTCTTT	CASSLNGLITEAFF
NA	TRBV18	few	TRBJ2-7	14	TGTGCCAGCTCACCAAACAAATTCTCCTACGAGCAGTACTTC	CASSPNKFSYEQYF
TRBD2	TRBV6-5	once	TRBJ2-2	15	TGTGCCAGCAGTTACGGGACTAGCAGTACCGGGGAGCTGTTTTTT	CASSYGTSSTGELFF